The following is a T cell receptor (beta chain) sequence with its context. The target antigen is unknown. These data are taken from a study of T cell clonotyping in hematopoietic cell transplantation. Findings and limits, study-wide: After transplant, recipient diversity fell while pathologically expanded clonotypes grew through day 180. Higher Inverse Simpson Index values in graft donor and pretransplant recipient predicted broader posttransplant TCR diversity.

Blood collection times were about day -28 and days 30, 100, 180 posttransplant. Profiling relied on immunoSEQ multiplex PCR, and the TCRdb table lists in-frame clones only, not all of them. The sample has 12,000 to 15,000 clones, 95% to 98% seen once; the top ten hold 4.2%. The CDR3 sequence is 14 residues long. Germline V gene data show CDR1 as LNHDA and CDR2 as SQIVND (reference sequence). Trimming at V came to 7 bases and at J to 3 bases, leaving 5 bases not matched to a gene. The receptor was derived from a female patient in her 50s who had an allogeneic stem cell transplant from an unrelated donor, so T cells may come from the graft donor. Some clones in this sample may be carry-over from other donors' samples. Sequencing was performed on peripheral blood mononuclear cells, taken 30 days after allogeneic stem cell transplant. V usage is TRBV19 and J usage is TRBJ2-2; 7 bases fit TRBD2. CDR3 in amino acids: CASKPGGYTGELFF. Written as DNA, the CDR3 is TGTGCCAGTAAGCCCGGGGGGTACACCGGGGAGCTGTTTTTT.